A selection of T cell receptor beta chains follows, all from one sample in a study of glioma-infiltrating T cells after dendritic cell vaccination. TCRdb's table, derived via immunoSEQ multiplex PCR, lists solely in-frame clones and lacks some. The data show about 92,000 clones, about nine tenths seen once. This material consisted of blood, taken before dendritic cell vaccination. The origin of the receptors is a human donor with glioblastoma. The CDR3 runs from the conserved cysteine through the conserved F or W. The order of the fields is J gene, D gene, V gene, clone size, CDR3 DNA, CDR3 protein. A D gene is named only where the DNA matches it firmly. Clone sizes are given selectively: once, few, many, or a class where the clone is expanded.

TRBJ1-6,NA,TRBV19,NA,TGTGCCAGTAGGGAGGGCAGGGATGATTCACCCCTCCACTTT,CASREGRDDSPLHF
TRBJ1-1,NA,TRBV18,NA,TGTGCCAGCCTATATAGCCGGGACACTGAAGCTTTCTTT,CASLYSRDTEAFF
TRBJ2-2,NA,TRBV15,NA,TGTGCCACCAGCAGAGTCTCAGACAGCGCATTATCACCCGGGCTGTTTTTT,CATSRVSDSALSPGLFF
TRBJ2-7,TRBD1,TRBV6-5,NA,TGTGCCAGCAGTTATGACAGGGCTTTCATCTACGAGCAGTACTTC,CASSYDRAFIYEQYF
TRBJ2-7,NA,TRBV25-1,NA,TGTGCCAGCAGTGCCCCGGGTCGTTACGAGCAGTACTTC,CASSAPGRYEQYF
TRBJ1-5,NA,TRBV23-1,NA,TGCGCCAGCAGGCAATCCACACCCGACAGAGGCAATCAGCCCCAGCATTTT,CASRQSTPDRGNQPQHF
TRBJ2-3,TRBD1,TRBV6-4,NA,TGTGCCAGCAGTGATAGGGCAGGGGGCATGGATACGCAGTATTTT,CASSDRAGGMDTQYF
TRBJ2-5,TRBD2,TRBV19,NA,TGTGCCAGTAGTACCGTAGCGGGGGGGCCTGAGGAGACCCAGTACTTC,CASSTVAGGPEETQYF
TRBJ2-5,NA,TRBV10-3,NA,TGTGCCATCAGTGAGCTAGGGGTGGGGGAGACCCAGTACTTC,CAISELGVGETQYF
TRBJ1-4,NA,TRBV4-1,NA,TGCGCCAGCAGCCCAGCTAATGAAAAACTGTTTTTT,CASSPANEKLFF
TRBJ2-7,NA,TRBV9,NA,TGTGCCAGCAGCAAAGGGGGGGTGGCCTCCTACTCCTACGAGCAGTACTTC,CASSKGGVASYSYEQYF
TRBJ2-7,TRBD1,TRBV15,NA,TGTGCCACCAGCAGAGGTTCACAGGGGGCCAACGAGCAGTACTTC,CATSRGSQGANEQYF
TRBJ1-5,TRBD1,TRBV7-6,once,TGTGCCAGCAGCGAGACAGGGACTCATCAGCCCCAGCATTTT,CASSETGTHQPQHF
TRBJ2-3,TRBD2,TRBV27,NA,TGTGCCAGCAGTTTAGCGGGAGGGGCAGATACGCAGTATTTT,CASSLAGGADTQYF
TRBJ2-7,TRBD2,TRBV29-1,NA,TGCAGCGTAACGACTAGCCGCCCCGAGCAGTACTTC,CSVTTSRPEQYF
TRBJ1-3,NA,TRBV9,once,TGTGCCAGCAAAGAGGGCTCTGGAAACACCATATATTTT,CASKEGSGNTIYF
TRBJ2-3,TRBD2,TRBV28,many,TGTGCCAGCAGTAGCGGGAGCTCCCACACAGATACGCAGTATTTT,CASSSGSSHTDTQYF
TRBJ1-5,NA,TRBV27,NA,TGTGCCAGCGGTCTCGGGGGAGAGTTTCAGCCCCAGCATTTT,CASGLGGEFQPQHF
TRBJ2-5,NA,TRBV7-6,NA,TGTGCCAGCAGCCCTACGCCGCTATTCCAAGAGACCCAGTACTTC,CASSPTPLFQETQYF
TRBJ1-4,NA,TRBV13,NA,TGTGCCAGCAGCTTAGGTACAGGAACTGCAACTAATGAAAAACTGTTTTTT,CASSLGTGTATNEKLFF
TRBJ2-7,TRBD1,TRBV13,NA,TGTGCCAGCGCACCGGGACAGGGGACCTACGAGCAGTACTTC,CASAPGQGTYEQYF
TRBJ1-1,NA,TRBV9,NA,TGTGCCAGCAGCGTATCGGGATTCCCGAACACTGAAGCTTTCTTT,CASSVSGFPNTEAFF
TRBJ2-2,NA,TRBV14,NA,TGTGCCAGCAGCCAAGAATCGTTCGCGAACACCGGGGAGCTGTTTTTT,CASSQESFANTGELFF
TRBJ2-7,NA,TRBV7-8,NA,TGTGCCAGCAGCCGTGGAAGGGGGATGGACGAGCAGTACTTC,CASSRGRGMDEQYF
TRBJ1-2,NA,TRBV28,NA,TGTGCCAGCAGTGGTGGGGGCAATGGCTACACCTTC,CASSGGGNGYTF
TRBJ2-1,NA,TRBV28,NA,TGTGCCAGCAGTCCCGTCGAGGGGGGGTCCTACAATGAGCAGTTCTTC,CASSPVEGGSYNEQFF
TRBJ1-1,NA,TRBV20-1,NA,TGCAGTGCTAGCACGGGGACTGAAGCTTTCTTT,CSASTGTEAFF
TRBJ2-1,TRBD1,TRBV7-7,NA,TGTGCCAGCAGCTTAGGGACAGGGGTCTACAATGAGCAGTTCTTC,CASSLGTGVYNEQFF
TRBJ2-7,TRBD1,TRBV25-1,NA,TGTGCCAGCAGCCCGGGACAGCAGCAGTACTTC,CASSPGQQQYF